This T cell receptor (beta chain) stems from a study of identical twins. TCRdb re-called the 5' RACE reads with MiXCR, one entry per CDR3 protein. The sample comprises roughly 720,000 distinct CDR3 sequences, 15% to 20% of which are singletons, and around 13% rests with the top ten. Concerning this clonotype itself: The antigen is unknown.

Study-level findings and limits: Modelling approaches yielded underestimates of out-of-frame TCR alpha sharing between monozygotic twins. Excess low generation probability was seen in twin-shared out-of-frame alpha sequences.

The CDR3 has 16 amino acids. V shed 0 bases and J 4 bases; nucleotides not matched to a gene: 8. Germline V lookup: CDR1 DFQATT, CDR2 SNEGSKA (reference sequence). A further study also used this sample, focusing on T cells expressing NK-cell markers. That investigation notes: Restriction of sorting to alpha-beta TCR T cells was accomplished in several experiments using an anti-gamma-delta TCR antibody. Of the CD8+ T cells in about 6 donors, 1.0-7.0% belonged to dominant NKG2C+ clonotypes.

Material: PBMCs. This receptor was obtained from a woman aged 18-29 years in good health. V and J are TRBV20-1 and TRBJ2-1; TRBD2 agrees at 8 bases. The CDR3 is CSARELAGGNYNEQFF. The CDR3 DNA is TGCAGTGCTAGAGAATTGGCGGGGGGCAATTACAATGAGCAGTTCTTC.